This T cell receptor beta chain came from a study of immune evolution from preneoplasia to lung adenocarcinoma. Germline-derived CDR1 and CDR2 are KGHSH and LQKENI. The CDR3 contains 12 residues. The germline V and J ends were trimmed by 4 bases and 5 bases, with 9 bases remaining between them. Produced via immunoSEQ multiplex PCR; TCRdb's table is partial and in-frame only. Among under 4,500 clones, around 83% were seen once, and the ten largest hold more than 3%. The sequence derives from a person in their sixties with lung adenocarcinoma. What was sequenced was FFPE minimally invasive lung adenocarcinoma tissue. The chain links TRBV18 to TRBJ2-7; D may correspond to TRBD1 or TRBD2 (5 bases each). CDR3 loop: CASSLRGDEQYF. CDR3 DNA sequence: TGTGCCAGCTCACTTAGGGGAGACGAGCAGTACTTC.